This T cell receptor (beta chain) was sequenced during a study of a mutant IDH1 vaccine in newly diagnosed glioma. Study details: Administration of eight vaccinations to patients took place in weeks 1, 3, 5, 7, 11, 15, 19, 23. Patients began vaccination 4-6 weeks after radiotherapy alone, or with temozolomide cycles.

Specified time point: week 5, during vaccination. Each vaccine dose was 300 ug of mutant IDH1 20-mer peptide, with topical imiquimod. As for this clone: Its antigen is currently unknown.

Assay used: immunoSEQ multiplex PCR; TCRdb lists only in-frame clones, some missing. The sample holds tens of thousands of clones, 80% to 90% seen once. The germline V gene has CDR1 KGHSH and CDR2 LQKENI. The CDR3 has 15 residues. V gave up 2 bases and J gave up 0 bases, with 10 bases separating them. The chain employs TRBV18 and TRBJ1-1; D not certain. The specimen was PBMCs, collected from a glioma patient whose treatment included an IDH1 peptide vaccine. The sequence was obtained from a man aged 40-49 years with glioma. CDR3 in DNA: TGTGCCAGCTCACCAACAGTCACTATGAACACTGAAGCTTTCTTT. Translating it yields CASSPTVTMNTEAFF.